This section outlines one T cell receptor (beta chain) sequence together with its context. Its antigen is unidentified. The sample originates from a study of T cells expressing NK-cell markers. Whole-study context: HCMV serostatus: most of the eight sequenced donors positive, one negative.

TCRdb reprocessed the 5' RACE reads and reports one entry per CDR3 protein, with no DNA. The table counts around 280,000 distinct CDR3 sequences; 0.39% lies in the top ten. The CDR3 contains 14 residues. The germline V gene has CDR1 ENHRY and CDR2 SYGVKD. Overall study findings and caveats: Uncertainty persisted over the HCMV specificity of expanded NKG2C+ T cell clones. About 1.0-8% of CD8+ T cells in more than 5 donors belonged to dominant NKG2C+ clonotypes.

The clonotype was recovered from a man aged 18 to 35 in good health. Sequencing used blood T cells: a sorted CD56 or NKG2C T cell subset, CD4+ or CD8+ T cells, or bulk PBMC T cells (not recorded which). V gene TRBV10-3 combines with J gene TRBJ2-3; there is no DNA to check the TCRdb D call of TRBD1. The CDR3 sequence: CATEGGSSTDTQYF.